This T cell receptor (beta chain) was found in a study of OX40 agonist ivuxolimab in advanced cancers. About the research overall: Partial responses were seen in three patients, one with hepatocellular carcinoma and two with cutaneous melanoma.

The germline CDR1 and CDR2 sequences are SGHTA and FQGTGA. The CDR3 extends over 13 amino acids. J lost 8 bases, V lost 4 bases, and 7 bases had no gene match. TCRdb's table, derived via immunoSEQ multiplex PCR, lists solely in-frame clones and lacks some. The sample lists 68,000 or so clones, 75% to 90% seen once, with about 8.2% in the top ten. Broader study findings: Expanded peripheral T-cell antigen specificity went undetermined. Dosing at 0.1 to 3.0 mg/kg was accompanied by clonal expansion of CD4+ and CD8+ blood T cells by week 6.

On this clone itself: Its target is unknown.

The sequences come from CD4+ or CD8+ T cells sorted from blood, collected in a trial of the OX40 agonist ivuxolimab. The TCR originated in an adult with an advanced solid tumor such as melanoma, head and neck, liver or kidney cancer. The chain uses TRBV7-3 and TRBJ1-2, with TRBD1 matching 7 bases. DNA of the CDR3: TGTGCCAGCAGCTCCCCACAGGGGATAGGCTACACCTTC. Protein: CASSSPQGIGYTF.